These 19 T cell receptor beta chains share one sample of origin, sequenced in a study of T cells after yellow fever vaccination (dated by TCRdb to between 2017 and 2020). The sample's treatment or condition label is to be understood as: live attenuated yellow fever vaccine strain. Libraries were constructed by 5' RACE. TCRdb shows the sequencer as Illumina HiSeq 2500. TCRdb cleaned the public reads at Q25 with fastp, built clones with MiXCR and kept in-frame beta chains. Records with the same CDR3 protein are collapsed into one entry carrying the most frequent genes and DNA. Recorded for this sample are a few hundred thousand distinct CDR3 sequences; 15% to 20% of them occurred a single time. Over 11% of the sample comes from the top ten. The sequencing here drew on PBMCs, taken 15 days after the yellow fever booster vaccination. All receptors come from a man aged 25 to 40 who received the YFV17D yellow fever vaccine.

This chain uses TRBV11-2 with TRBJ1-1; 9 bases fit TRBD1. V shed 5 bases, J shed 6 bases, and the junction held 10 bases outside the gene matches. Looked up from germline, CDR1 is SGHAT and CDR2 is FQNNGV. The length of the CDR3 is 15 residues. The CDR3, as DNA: TGTGCCAGCAGCGTCCGACAGGGGGGATCTTCTGAAGCTTTCTTT. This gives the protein CASSVRQGGSSEAFF.

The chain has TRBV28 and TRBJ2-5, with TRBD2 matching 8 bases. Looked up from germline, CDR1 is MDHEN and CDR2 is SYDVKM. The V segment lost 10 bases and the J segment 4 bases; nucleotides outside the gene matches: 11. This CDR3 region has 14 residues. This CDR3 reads CATRPAGVTETQYF. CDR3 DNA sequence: TGTGCCACGCGTCCAGCGGGAGTTACAGAGACCCAGTACTTC.

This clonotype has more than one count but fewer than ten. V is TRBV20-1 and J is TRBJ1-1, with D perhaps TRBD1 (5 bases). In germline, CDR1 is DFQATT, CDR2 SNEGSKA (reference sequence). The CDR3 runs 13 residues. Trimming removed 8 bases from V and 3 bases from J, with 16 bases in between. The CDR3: CSSTGGPDTEAFF. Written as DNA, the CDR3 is TGCAGTTCAACAGGTGGCCCGGACACTGAAGCTTTCTTT.

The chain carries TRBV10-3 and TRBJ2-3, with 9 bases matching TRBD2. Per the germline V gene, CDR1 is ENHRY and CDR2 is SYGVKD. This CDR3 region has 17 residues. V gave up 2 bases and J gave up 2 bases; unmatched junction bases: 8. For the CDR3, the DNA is TGTGCCATCAGTGAGAACTCGGCTAGCGGGAACACAGATACGCAGTATTTT. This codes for CAISENSASGNTDTQYF.

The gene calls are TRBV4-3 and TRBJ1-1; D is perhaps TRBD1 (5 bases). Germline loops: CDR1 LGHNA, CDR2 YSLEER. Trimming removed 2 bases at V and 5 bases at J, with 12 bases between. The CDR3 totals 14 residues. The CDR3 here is CASSQTGTRTEAFF. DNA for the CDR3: TGCGCCAGCAGCCAAACCGGGACCAGAACTGAAGCTTTCTTT.

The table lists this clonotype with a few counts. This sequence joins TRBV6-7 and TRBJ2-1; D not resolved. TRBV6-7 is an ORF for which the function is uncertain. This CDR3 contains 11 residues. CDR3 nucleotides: TGTGAGGAGAGCTCCTACAATGAGCAGTTCTTC. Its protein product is CEESSYNEQFF.

The CDR3 loop reads CASRGENTGELFF. CDR3 bases: TGTGCCAGCAGGGGAGAGAACACCGGGGAGCTGTTTTTT. J is TRBJ2-2 and V is TRBV7-9, with a possible D match to TRBD2 (5 bases). Between the trimmed V and J ends, which lost 6 bases and 1 base, there was a span of 6 bases. This CDR3 has 13 amino acids. Germline CDR1 and CDR2: SEHNR and FQNEAQ (reference sequence).

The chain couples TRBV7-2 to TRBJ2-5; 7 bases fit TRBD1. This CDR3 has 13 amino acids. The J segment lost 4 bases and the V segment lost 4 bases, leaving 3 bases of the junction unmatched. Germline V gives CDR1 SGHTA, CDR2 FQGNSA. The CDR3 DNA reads TGTGCCAGCAGCTACGACAGGGCAGAGACCCAGTACTTC. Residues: CASSYDRAETQYF.

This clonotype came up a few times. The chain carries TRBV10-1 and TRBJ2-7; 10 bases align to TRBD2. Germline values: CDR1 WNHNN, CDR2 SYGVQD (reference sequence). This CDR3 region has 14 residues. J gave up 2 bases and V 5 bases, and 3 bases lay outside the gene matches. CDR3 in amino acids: CASSRSGRPYEQYF. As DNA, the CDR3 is TGCGCCAGCAGTCGTAGCGGGAGGCCCTACGAGCAGTACTTC.

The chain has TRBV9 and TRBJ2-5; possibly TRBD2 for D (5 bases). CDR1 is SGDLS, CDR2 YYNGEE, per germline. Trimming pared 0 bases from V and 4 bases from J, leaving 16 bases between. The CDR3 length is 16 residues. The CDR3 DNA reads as TGTGCCAGCAGCGTAGGAGGGATCCGATCGGGAGAGACCCAGTACTTC. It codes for CASSVGGIRSGETQYF.

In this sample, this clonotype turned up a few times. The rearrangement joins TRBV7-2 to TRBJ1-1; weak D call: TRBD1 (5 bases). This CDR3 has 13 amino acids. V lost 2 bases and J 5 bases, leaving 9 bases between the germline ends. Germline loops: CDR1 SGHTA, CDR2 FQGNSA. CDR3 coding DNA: TGTGCCAGCAGCTTACTAGGGGAGACTGAAGCTTTCTTT. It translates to CASSLLGETEAFF. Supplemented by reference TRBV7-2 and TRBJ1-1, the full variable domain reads GAGVSQSPSNKVTEKGKDVELRCDPISGHTALYWYRQSLGQGLEFLIYFQGNSAPDKSGLPSDRFSAERTGGSVSTLTIQRTQQEDSAVYLCASSLLGETEAFFGQGTRLTVV.

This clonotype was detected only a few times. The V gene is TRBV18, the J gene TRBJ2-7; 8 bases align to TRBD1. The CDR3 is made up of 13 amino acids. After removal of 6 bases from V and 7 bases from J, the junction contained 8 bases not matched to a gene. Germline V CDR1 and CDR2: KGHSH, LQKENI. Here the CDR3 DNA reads TGTGCCAGCTCTCGGACAGGGCCAAGGGAGCAGTACTTC. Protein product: CASSRTGPREQYF.

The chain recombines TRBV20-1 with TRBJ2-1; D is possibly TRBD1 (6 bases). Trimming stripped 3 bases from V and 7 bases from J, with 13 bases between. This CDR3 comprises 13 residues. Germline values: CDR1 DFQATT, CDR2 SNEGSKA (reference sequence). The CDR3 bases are TGCAGTGCTAGTTTGGGGGCCTCGAATGAGCAGTTCTTC. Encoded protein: CSASLGASNEQFF.

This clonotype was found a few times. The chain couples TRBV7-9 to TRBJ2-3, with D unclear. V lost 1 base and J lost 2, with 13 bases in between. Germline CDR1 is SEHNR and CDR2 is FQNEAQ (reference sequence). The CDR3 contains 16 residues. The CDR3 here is CASSLEGRFVTDTQYF. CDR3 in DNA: TGTGCCAGCAGCTTAGAGGGCAGGTTTGTCACAGATACGCAGTATTTT.

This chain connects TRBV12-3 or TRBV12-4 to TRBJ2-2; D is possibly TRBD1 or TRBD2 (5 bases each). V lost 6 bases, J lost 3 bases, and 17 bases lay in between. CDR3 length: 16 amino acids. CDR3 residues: CASSRGAGRDTGELFF. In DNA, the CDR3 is TGTGCCAGCAGCCGAGGGGCCGGAAGGGACACCGGGGAGCTGTTTTTT.

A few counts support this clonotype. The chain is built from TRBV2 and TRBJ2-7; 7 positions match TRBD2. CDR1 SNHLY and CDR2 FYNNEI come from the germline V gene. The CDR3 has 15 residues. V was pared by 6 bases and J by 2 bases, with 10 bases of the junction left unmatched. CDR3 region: CASSHGLDSTYEQYF. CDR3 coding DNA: TGTGCCAGCAGCCATGGACTAGATAGTACCTACGAGCAGTACTTC.

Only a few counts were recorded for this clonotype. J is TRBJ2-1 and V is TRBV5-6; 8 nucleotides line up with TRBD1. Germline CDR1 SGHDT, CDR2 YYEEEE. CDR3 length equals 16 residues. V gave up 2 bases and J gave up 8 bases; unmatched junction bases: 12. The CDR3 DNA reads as TGTGCCAGCAGCTTTCCCCGGACAGGGCCGATAGATGAGCAGTTCTTC. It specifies CASSFPRTGPIDEQFF. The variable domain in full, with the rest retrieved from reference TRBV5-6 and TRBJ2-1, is DAGVTQSPTHLIKTRGQQVTLRCSPKSGHDTVSWYQQALGQGPQFIFQYYEEEERQRGNFPDRFSGHQFPNYSSELNVNALLLGDSALYLCASSFPRTGPIDEQFFGPGTRLTVL.

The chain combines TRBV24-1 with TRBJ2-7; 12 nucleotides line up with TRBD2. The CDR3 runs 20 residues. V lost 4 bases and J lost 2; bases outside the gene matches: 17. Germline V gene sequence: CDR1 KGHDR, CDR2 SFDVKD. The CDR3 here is CATSDLPKTSGRLPPYEQYF. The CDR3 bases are TGTGCCACCAGTGACTTACCGAAGACTAGCGGGAGACTCCCCCCCTACGAGCAGTACTTC.

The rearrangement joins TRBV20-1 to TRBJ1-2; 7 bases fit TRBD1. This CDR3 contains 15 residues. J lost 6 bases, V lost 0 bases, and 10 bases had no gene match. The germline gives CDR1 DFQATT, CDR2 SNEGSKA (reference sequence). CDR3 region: CSARDLGQQGHGYTF. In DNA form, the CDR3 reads TGCAGTGCTAGAGATCTAGGCCAACAGGGGCATGGCTACACCTTC.